The clone carrying this TCR beta chain was seen a few times. The antigen remains unidentified. Constant-segment primers were used for 5'RACE, and the resulting TCR alpha and TCR beta cDNA libraries carried sample barcodes and UMIs. Via MiXCR, TCRdb re-called the 5' RACE reads, giving one row per CDR3 protein. The sample includes some 320,000 distinct CDR3 sequences, approximately 15% of them seen just once. This entry belongs to a study of T-cell memory formation after mild COVID-19. About the study: TCR clusters were mostly donor specific.

CDR3 length: 13 amino acids. Germline-derived CDR1 and CDR2 are MNHEY and SVGAGI. V shed 0 bases and J shed 2 bases, with 3 bases lying between them. Study findings and constraints: From day 15 to 85, contracting clones were balanced between CD4 and CD8, whereas later expanders leaned toward CD4+. Chiefly within CM and EM were the contracting CD4+ clones; CD8+ ones were within EMRA.

This receptor was taken from a man between 18 and 35 years old who had mild COVID-19 (a few samples of this study predate the infection). Cell type and time point are not known. The sequenced material came from PBMCs or a T cell subset sorted from them (not recorded which). The chain is built from TRBV6-5 and TRBJ2-3; no reliable D call. CDR3 coding DNA: TGTGCCAGCAGTTACTCCCCCACAGATACGCAGTATTTT. Amino acid sequence: CASSYSPTDTQYF.